This T cell receptor (beta chain) stems from a study of PD-L1 blockade in urothelial cancer (TCRdb year 2017). About the investigation overall: Every patient began therapy in 2014 and was given atezolizumab 1,200 mg intravenously every 3 weeks. An exploratory multi-omic analysis was conducted of the somatic, immune and clinical correlates of response to PD-L1 blockade with atezolizumab in urothelial cancer. Durable clinical benefit was achieved by nine patients but not by the remaining 20. Blood samples were analyzed at two time points: 3 weeks after treatment start (second dose) and 6 weeks after treatment start. About 85% of the 29 patients were identified as males with urothelial cancer of bladder origin, and a prior smoking history was reported by 18 of 29 patients. In the same patients, pretreatment tumors underwent whole exome sequencing and RNA sequencing in addition to TCR sequencing. Pretreatment blood TCR-seq was available for about 30 patients, at least one posttreatment blood collection was obtained for some 25 patients, and tumor TCR-seq was available for some 25 patients. Durable clinical benefit meant progression-free survival longer than 6 months, and TCR features were also tested against progression-free and overall survival. Pretreatment tumor samples, along with matched peripheral blood collected serially before and after atezolizumab treatment, underwent TCR sequencing. Patients had an ECOG performance status of 0 or 1 and had received between 0 and 3 prior chemotherapy regimens. Blood samples gave median yields of about 150,000 T cells and 82,636 unique TCRs, along with a median clonality of approximately 0.084.

The time point label, read with the paper, signifies: pretreatment peripheral blood. A total of some 30 patients with locally advanced or metastatic urothelial carcinoma, treated at Memorial Sloan Kettering on a trial protocol, made up the cohort. Peripheral blood mononuclear cells were collected from each patient pretreatment and during treatment, giving between 1 and 8 total time points per patient. The Qiagen DNeasy Blood extraction kit was used to purify genomic DNA from total PBMCs and tumor samples. Collected pretreatment and during treatment, PBMCs were isolated and stored as previously described. Per the germline V gene (reference sequence), SEHNR is the CDR1 and FQNEAQ is the CDR2. V is cut back by 5 bases and J by 3 bases, with 3 bases in the junction unmatched. Inclusive of the bounding cysteine and phenylalanine, the CDR3 is 15 residues long. Only the CDR3 region is kept as DNA, spanning 45 bases read in frame from base 1.

Each PCR received spiked-in synthetic TCR analog templates so that absolute template abundance could be estimated from read counts. TCRbeta CDR3 regions were amplified from genomic DNA with bias-controlled V and J gene primers using the immunoSEQ assay. Sequencing of rearranged TCRbeta segments was done at approximately 20X coverage. On the authors' methods: Clustering was used to correct sequencing errors, and CDR3s were annotated against IMGT to assign V, D and J genes. Downstream analyses used only productive TCRbeta rearrangements, leaving out any out-of-frame or stop-codon sequences. Clonality was calculated as one minus the Shannon entropy normalized by the log of the number of unique productive sequences. Fisher's exact test with Benjamini-Hochberg correction, using a cutoff of adjusted p below 0.01, was how clones that differed between time points or between blood and tumor were identified. Held by TCRdb, this immuneACCESS table contains in-frame sequences only and omits some clones. Under half of the omission traces to an unresolved V gene where checked; the cause of the rest is unknown. The D gene and trimming were derived from the DNA, and the V and J assignments and clone size from that table. This sample is represented by about 72,000 clones; around 85% of them were singletons. Together, the top ten hold about 15% of the sample.

What the study reported, not specific to this receptor: Because the sample size was small (n of about 30) and many of the analyses were exploratory, the results are meant to be hypothesis-generating. A pretreatment peripheral blood TCR clonality below the median was linked to improved progression-free and overall survival. Among patients with durable benefit, tumor-associated TCR clones showed greater expansion in peripheral blood 3 weeks after treatment started (n of about 21, p = 0.022).

In the case of this clone: Its antigen is not yet known. No qualities accompany the bases; no much larger clone lies one base away.

The sequencing here drew on PBMCs, taken around atezolizumab (anti-PD-L1) treatment. The sequence derives from a man aged 55 to 70 with urothelial cancer. The receptor chain draws on TRBV7-9 and TRBJ2-3; a stretch of 12 junction bases matches TRBD2. The DNA is as follows: TGTGCCAGCAGCCCTAGCGGGGGGGCGACAGATACGCAGTATTTT. Its coded protein is CASSPSGGATDTQYF.